Following are 26 T cell receptor beta chains from one sample sequenced in a study of cytomegalovirus exposure and HLA in healthy donors. Primers included in the PCR were 60 Vbeta and 13 Jbeta primers. Clones were sequenced by immunoSEQ multiplex PCR, and TCRdb holds only the in-frame ones, with some missing. Found here are about 93,000 clones, around 77% of them singletons; the top ten hold about 6.8%. The sequenced sample was PBMCs. The receptor source for this set is a man aged 25-40 years in good health and CMV-seronegative.

This chain uses TRBV30 with TRBJ1-2; a possible D gene is TRBD1 (6 bases). Germline CDR1 reads GTSNPN; CDR2 reads SVGIG (reference sequence). The CDR3 has 13 residues. Between the trimmed V and J ends, which lost 0 bases and 10 bases, there was a span of 15 bases. CDR3 sequence reads: CAWSVLTGRDYTF. CDR3 in DNA: TGTGCCTGGAGTGTACTAACAGGGAGGGACTACACCTTC. The whole variable domain, filled in from reference TRBV30 and TRBJ1-2, reads SQTIHQWPATLVQPVGSPLSLECTVEGTSNPNLYWYRQAAGRGLQLLFYSVGIGQISSEVPQNLSASRPQDRQFILSSKKLLLSDSGFYLCAWSVLTGRDYTFGSGTRLTVV.

This clone has a single count. The rearrangement uses TRBV28 and TRBJ2-5; tentative D call: TRBD2 (6 bases). The CDR3 length is 14 residues. Germline loops: CDR1 MDHEN, CDR2 SYDVKM. The V end was cut by 5 bases, the J end by 4 bases, with 14 bases between. CDR3 sequence (DNA): TGTGCCAGCAGTGTGACTAGATTTGGAGAGACCCAGTACTTC. The encoded protein is CASSVTRFGETQYF.

The chain is built from TRBV30 and TRBJ2-2; TRBD2 might be the D (6 bases). Trimming removed 3 bases from V and 4 bases from J, with 15 bases in between. The germline V gene has CDR1 GTSNPN and CDR2 SVGIG (reference sequence). The CDR3 loop spans 15 amino acids. The DNA of the CDR3 is TGTGCCTGGAGCCTAATGGGGGGAGGCACCGGGGAGCTGTTTTTT. It codes for CAWSLMGGGTGELFF.

The chain combines TRBV6-4 with TRBJ2-3, with TRBD1 matching 7 bases. The germline V gene has CDR1 MRHNA and CDR2 SNTAGT. The length of the CDR3 is 14 residues. Trimming at V came to 6 bases and at J to 2 bases, leaving 5 bases not matched to a gene. CDR3: CASSRGQDTDTQYF. In DNA form, the CDR3 reads TGTGCCAGCAGCCGAGGACAGGACACAGATACGCAGTATTTT.

The rearrangement joins TRBV9 to TRBJ2-1, with TRBD2 matching 14 bases. The CDR3 covers 18 residues. V gave up 0 bases and J gave up 0 bases; unmatched junction bases: 2. Germline lookup yields CDR1 SGDLS and CDR2 YYNGEE. The CDR3 sequence: CASSVGLAGGRSYNEQFF. The CDR3 DNA sequence: TGTGCCAGCAGCGTAGGACTAGCGGGGGGGCGCTCCTACAATGAGCAGTTCTTC.

This clone was counted once. This chain links TRBV12-5 with TRBJ1-1; maybe TRBD1 (5 bases). Trimming left V 6 bases short and J 0 bases short, with 20 bases between. Germline CDR1 is LGHNT and CDR2 is FRNRAP. This CDR3 is 17 amino acids long. CDR3 sequence: CASGIRVATLLNTEAFF. CDR3 sequence (DNA): TGTGCTAGTGGCATCAGGGTGGCCACTCTCCTGAACACTGAAGCTTTCTTT. Combining the CDR3 with reference TRBV12-5 and TRBJ1-1 gives the whole variable domain DARVTQTPRHKVTEMGQEVTMRCQPILGHNTVFWYRQTMMQGLELLAYFRNRAPLDDSGMPKDRFSAEMPDATLATLKIQPSEPRDSAVYFCASGIRVATLLNTEAFFGQGTRLTVV.

This clone came up once. This chain joins TRBV5-6 and TRBJ1-2; D is ambiguous. The CDR3 runs 13 residues. In germline, CDR1 is SGHDT, CDR2 YYEEEE. V lost 4 bases and J 1 base, leaving 8 bases between the germline ends. The CDR3 DNA follows: TGTGCCAGCAGCGGCTTGATTAACTATGGCTACACCTTC. Protein sequence: CASSGLINYGYTF.

CDR3 coding DNA: TGCGCCAGCAGCCATCAAATGACAGGGGGAAGAACTGAAGCTTTCTTT. It encodes CASSHQMTGGRTEAFF. The V call is TRBV4-1, the J call TRBJ1-1; 9 bases are a match to TRBD1. The J segment lost 5 bases and the V segment lost 3 bases, leaving 10 bases of the junction unmatched. This CDR3 is built from 16 residues. Germline V gene data show CDR1 as MGHRA and CDR2 as YSYEKL.

Here the CDR3 DNA reads TGCGCCAGCAGGCGGGGGTTCCTCTATGGCTACACCTTC. Its translation: CASRRGFLYGYTF. The gene calls are TRBV4-1 and TRBJ1-2, with a possible D match to TRBD1 (5 bases). Per germline, CDR1 MGHRA and CDR2 YSYEKL. V lost 6 bases and J lost 4, with 12 bases in between. The CDR3 runs 13 residues.

The chain employs TRBV7-2 and TRBJ2-7; TRBD1 agrees at 7 bases. V shed 4 bases and J 3 bases; nucleotides not matched to a gene: 6. CDR1 is SGHTA, CDR2 FQGNSA, per germline. The CDR3 totals 14 residues. The DNA of the CDR3 is TGTGCCAGCAGCTCCCGACAGGGCCTCTACGAGCAGTACTTC. This encodes CASSSRQGLYEQYF.

The chain links TRBV4-2 to TRBJ2-7, with a possible D match to TRBD1 (5 bases). Germline V CDR1 and CDR2: LGHNA, YNFKEQ. V lost 0 bases to trimming and J lost 0 bases, with 12 bases between them. This CDR3 has 16 amino acids. CDR3 coding DNA: TGTGCCAGCAGCCAAGAAGGGGCGGAGAGCTCCTACGAGCAGTACTTC. This gives the protein CASSQEGAESSYEQYF.

This clone is a singleton in its sample. The chain carries TRBV28 and TRBJ1-4; no definite D call. V was shortened by 5 bases and J by 8 bases, with 15 bases between the two germline ends. This CDR3 region has 14 residues. Germline V gene data show CDR1 as MDHEN and CDR2 as SYDVKM. CDR3 loop: CASSPTQIGEKLFF. CDR3 DNA: TGTGCCAGCAGTCCCACTCAGATCGGGGAAAAACTGTTTTTT. Complete variable domain (other parts from reference TRBV28 and TRBJ1-4): DVKVTQSSRYLVKRTGEKVFLECVQDMDHENMFWYRQDPGLGLRLIYFSYDVKMKEKGDIPEGYSVSREKKERFSLILESASTNQTSMYLCASSPTQIGEKLFFGSGTQLSVL.

The J gene is TRBJ1-1, the V gene TRBV6-1; 7 bases agree with TRBD1. CDR3 length: 15 residues. Germline values: CDR1 MNHNS, CDR2 SASEGT. V shed 7 bases, J shed 0 bases, and the junction held 8 bases outside the gene matches. CDR3 residues: CASTPRQGLNTEAFF. The CDR3 DNA reads as TGTGCCAGCACCCCTCGACAGGGCCTGAACACTGAAGCTTTCTTT.

This chain links TRBV19 with TRBJ1-1; 7 nucleotides align to TRBD1. The V gene's germline CDR1 is LNHDA and CDR2 SQIVND (reference sequence). This CDR3 comprises 14 residues. The trim removed 10 bases at V and 0 bases at J, leaving 8 bases unmatched. CDR3 in DNA: TGTGCCACCTTAGGACAGGACCTGAACACTGAAGCTTTCTTT. Translated, it gives CATLGQDLNTEAFF.

The sample holds one count of this clone. The V gene is TRBV6-1, the J gene TRBJ2-7; 9 nucleotides agree with TRBD2. Germline V gene sequence: CDR1 MNHNS, CDR2 SASEGT. The CDR3 is 15 residues long. V trimming: 2 bases; J trimming: 1 base; junction bases outside the gene matches: 3. CDR3 DNA sequence: TGTGCCAGCAGTGAAAAAGCGGGAGGTTCCTACGAGCAGTACTTC. Amino acids: CASSEKAGGSYEQYF.

The chain is built from TRBV18 and TRBJ2-7; D is possibly TRBD2 (5 bases). In germline, CDR1 is KGHSH, CDR2 LQKENI. This CDR3 is 15 amino acids long. Trimming took off 4 bases at V and 2 bases at J, with 15 bases between the two ends. Written as DNA, the CDR3 is TGTGCCAGCTCACAGAGCCGGGGAAGGGCCTACGAGCAGTACTTC. Translation gives CASSQSRGRAYEQYF.

This clone appeared a few times. Additional DNA sequences in this sample encode the identical CDR3. The chain employs TRBV7-9 and TRBJ2-3, with 9 bases identical to TRBD2. J gave up 0 bases and V 5 bases, and 3 bases lay outside the gene matches. CDR1 is SEHNR and CDR2 is FQNEAQ in the germline V gene (reference sequence). The CDR3 contains 15 residues. CDR3 loop: CASSHSGGSTDTQYF. The DNA for the CDR3 is TGTGCCAGCAGCCATAGCGGGGGAAGCACAGATACGCAGTATTTT.

This sequence joins TRBV10-2 and TRBJ2-5, with TRBD1 identical over 8 bases. This CDR3 is 15 amino acids long. Germline CDR1 and CDR2: WSHSY and SAAADI. Trimming at V came to 5 bases and at J to 1 base, leaving 6 bases not matched to a gene. CDR3 sequence: CASSLPGQVQETQYF. The CDR3 DNA sequence: TGCGCCAGCAGTCTACCGGGACAGGTCCAAGAGACCCAGTACTTC.

V usage is TRBV4-2 and J usage is TRBJ2-3; 8 bases map to TRBD2. Looked up from germline, CDR1 is LGHNA and CDR2 is YNFKEQ. The CDR3 loop spans 16 amino acids. Unmatched junction bases numbered 12, after V lost 4 bases and J lost 6 bases. CDR3 residues: CASSLTPGGASDTQYF. The CDR3 nucleotides are TGTGCCAGCAGCCTCACACCCGGGGGGGCATCTGATACGCAGTATTTT.

The chain uses TRBV5-1 and TRBJ1-4; D remains unclear. Per the germline V gene, CDR1 is SGHRS and CDR2 is YFSETQ. Trimming removed 1 base from V and 2 bases from J, with 12 bases in between. The length of the CDR3 is 16 residues. The DNA of the CDR3 is TGCGCCAGCAGCTTGTCGGAAATGGGCACTAATGAAAAACTGTTTTTT. Protein sequence: CASSLSEMGTNEKLFF.

The J gene is TRBJ2-7, the V gene TRBV4-1; the match to TRBD1 covers 7 bases. Per the germline V gene, CDR1 is MGHRA and CDR2 is YSYEKL. The V and J ends lost 1 base and 3 bases, in that order; junction bases with no gene match: 3. The CDR3 spans 14 residues. The CDR3 region is CASSQGQGSYEQYF. CDR3 DNA: TGCGCCAGCAGCCAAGGACAGGGTAGCTACGAGCAGTACTTC.

The V gene is TRBV5-6, the J gene TRBJ2-7; maybe TRBD1 (6 bases). V lost 3 bases and J 6 bases, leaving 19 bases between the germline ends. Germline V lookup: CDR1 SGHDT, CDR2 YYEEEE. This CDR3 comprises 15 residues. The CDR3 bases are TGTGCCAGCAGCTCGACAACACAGGGTATTGGCGAGCAGTACTTC. It is translated as CASSSTTQGIGEQYF.

The chain joins TRBV7-8 to TRBJ2-7; no clear D. V was pared by 1 base and J by 7 bases, with 17 bases between. Germline assignment: CDR1 SGHVS and CDR2 FQNEAQ. This CDR3 has 15 residues. The CDR3 sequence is CASSLESFGGVEQYF. CDR3 DNA sequence: TGTGCCAGCAGCTTAGAGAGTTTCGGCGGTGTAGAGCAGTACTTC.

V usage is TRBV30 and J usage is TRBJ2-7; TRBD1 matches at 10 bases. Germline lookup yields CDR1 GTSNPN and CDR2 SVGIG (reference sequence). CDR3 length: 14 amino acids. The V gene end was trimmed by 1 base and the J gene end by 5 bases; junction bases not matched to a gene: 5. CDR3 DNA sequence: TGTGCCTGGAGTGATGGGACAGGGGTAAACGAGCAGTACTTC. Encoded protein: CAWSDGTGVNEQYF.

The table lists this clone with a count of one. This rearrangement joins TRBV27 to TRBJ1-2, with 7 bases fitting TRBD1. Germline-derived CDR1 and CDR2 are MNHEY and SMNVEV (reference sequence). Trimming took 6 bases from V and 3 from J; bases not matched to a gene: 10. The CDR3 has 15 amino acids. This chain's CDR3 is CASRGPQGQYYGYTF. CDR3 DNA: TGTGCCAGCAGGGGACCCCAGGGACAGTACTATGGCTACACCTTC.

This chain uses TRBV9 with TRBJ2-3; 9 nucleotides agree with TRBD2. V shed 3 bases, J shed 4 bases, and the junction held 6 bases outside the gene matches. CDR3 size: 15 residues. CDR1 and CDR2 from the germline V gene are SGDLS and YYNGEE. In DNA, the CDR3 is TGTGCCAGCAGCGCCGCGGGGGGGCGGGCAGATACGCAGTATTTT. Protein product: CASSAAGGRADTQYF.